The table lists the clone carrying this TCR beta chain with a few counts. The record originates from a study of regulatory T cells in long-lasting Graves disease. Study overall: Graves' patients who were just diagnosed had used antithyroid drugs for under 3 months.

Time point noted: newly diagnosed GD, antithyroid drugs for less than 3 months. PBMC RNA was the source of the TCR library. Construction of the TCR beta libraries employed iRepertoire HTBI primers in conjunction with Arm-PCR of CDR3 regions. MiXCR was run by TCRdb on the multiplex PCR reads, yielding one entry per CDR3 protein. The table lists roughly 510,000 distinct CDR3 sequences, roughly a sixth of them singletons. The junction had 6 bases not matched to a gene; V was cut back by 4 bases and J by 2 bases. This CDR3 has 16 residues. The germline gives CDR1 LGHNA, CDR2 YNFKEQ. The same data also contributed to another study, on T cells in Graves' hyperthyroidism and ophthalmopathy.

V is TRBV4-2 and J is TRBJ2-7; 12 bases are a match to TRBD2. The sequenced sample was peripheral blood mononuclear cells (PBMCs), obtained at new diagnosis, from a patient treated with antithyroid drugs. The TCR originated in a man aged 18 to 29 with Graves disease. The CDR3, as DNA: TGTGCCAGCAGCCGAGAACTAGCGGGAGGAACCTACGAGCAGTACTTC. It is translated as CASSRELAGGTYEQYF.